Listed here are 3 T cell receptor beta chains from one sample, sequenced in a study of shared clonotypes between healthy human individuals. Profiled with immunoSEQ multiplex PCR; TCRdb holds only in-frame clones, not every one. This table has more than 1.2 million clones, 98% appearing once. The sequencing input was naive CD4+ T cells sorted from blood. The subset was: CD45RA+ positively selected. Source of these receptors: a man aged 25-45 years in good health.

This rearrangement joins TRBV21-1 to TRBJ2-1; TRBD2, the table's D call, was not compared with the DNA. TRBV21-1 is designated a pseudogene. This CDR3 has 15 amino acids. CDR3 residues: CASNDGGPPENEQFF. CDR3 DNA sequence: TGTGCCAGCAACGACGGGGGGCCCCCCGAGAATGAGCAGTTCTTC.

The genes are TRBV5-1 and TRBJ2-7, with 8 bases lining up with TRBD1. V gave up 4 bases and J gave up 7 bases; unmatched junction bases: 13. The V gene's germline CDR1 is SGHRS and CDR2 YFSETQ. The CDR3 loop spans 15 amino acids. In DNA form, the CDR3 reads TGCGCCAGCAGCCCATTGGACAGGGCGGCTCAAGAGCAGTACTTC. Its translation: CASSPLDRAAQEQYF.

The chain combines TRBV29-1 with TRBJ1-2; D gene uncertain. Germline V CDR1 and CDR2: SQVTM, ANQGSEA. The V and J ends lost 3 bases and 1 base respectively, with 9 bases between them. There are 13 residues in the CDR3. The CDR3 loop reads CSVDGPSNYGYTF. The CDR3 DNA sequence: TGCAGCGTTGATGGACCGAGTAACTATGGCTACACCTTC.